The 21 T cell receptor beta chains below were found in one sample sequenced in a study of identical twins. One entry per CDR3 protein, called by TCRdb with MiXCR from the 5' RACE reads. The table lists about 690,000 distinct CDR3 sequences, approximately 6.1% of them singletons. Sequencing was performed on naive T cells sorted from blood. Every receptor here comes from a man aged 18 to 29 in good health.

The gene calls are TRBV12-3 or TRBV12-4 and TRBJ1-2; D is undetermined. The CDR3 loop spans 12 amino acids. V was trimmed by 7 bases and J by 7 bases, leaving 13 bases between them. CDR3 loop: CASTTPGLGYTF. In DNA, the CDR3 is TGTGCCAGCACCACTCCCGGGCTTGGCTACACCTTC.

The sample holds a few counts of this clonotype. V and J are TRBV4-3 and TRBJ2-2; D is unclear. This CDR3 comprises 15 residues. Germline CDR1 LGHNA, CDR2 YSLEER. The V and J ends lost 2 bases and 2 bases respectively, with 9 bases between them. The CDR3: CASSQQSVNTGELFF. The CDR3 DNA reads TGCGCCAGCAGCCAACAGAGCGTAAACACCGGGGAGCTGTTTTTT.

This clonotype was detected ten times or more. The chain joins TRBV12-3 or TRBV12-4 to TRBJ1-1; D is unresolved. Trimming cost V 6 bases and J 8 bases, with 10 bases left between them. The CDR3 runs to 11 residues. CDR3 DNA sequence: TGTGCCAGCAGCCAACCGGGCGAAGCTTTCTTT. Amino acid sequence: CASSQPGEAFF.

The CDR3 is CASSLGTGTGHGYTF. In nucleotides, the CDR3 is TGTGCCAGCAGCTTAGGAACCGGGACAGGCCATGGCTACACCTTC. The chain recombines TRBV7-8 with TRBJ1-2; 8 bases are shared with TRBD1. The CDR3 has 15 residues. CDR1 and CDR2 from the germline V gene are SGHVS and FQNEAQ. Germline trimming cut 1 base from V and 6 bases from J; bases unmatched to any gene: 7.

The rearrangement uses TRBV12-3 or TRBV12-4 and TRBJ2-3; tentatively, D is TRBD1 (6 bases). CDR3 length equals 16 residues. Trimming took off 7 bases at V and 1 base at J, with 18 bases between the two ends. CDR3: CASTTGQKFRTDTQYF. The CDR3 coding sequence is TGTGCCAGCACGACAGGACAGAAGTTTCGCACAGATACGCAGTATTTT.

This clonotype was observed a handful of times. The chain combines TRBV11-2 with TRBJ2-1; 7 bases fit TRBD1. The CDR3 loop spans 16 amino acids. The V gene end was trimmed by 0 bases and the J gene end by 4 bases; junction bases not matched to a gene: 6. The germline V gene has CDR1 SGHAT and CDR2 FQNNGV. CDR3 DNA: TGTGCCAGCAGCTTAGATTTGGGACAGAAGTACAATGAGCAGTTCTTC. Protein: CASSLDLGQKYNEQFF.

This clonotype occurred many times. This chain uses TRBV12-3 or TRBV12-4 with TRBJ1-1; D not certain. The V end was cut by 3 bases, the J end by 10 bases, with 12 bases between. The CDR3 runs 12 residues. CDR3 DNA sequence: TGTGCCAGCAGTTTGATCCCGGGCCCAGCTTTCTTT. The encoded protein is CASSLIPGPAFF.

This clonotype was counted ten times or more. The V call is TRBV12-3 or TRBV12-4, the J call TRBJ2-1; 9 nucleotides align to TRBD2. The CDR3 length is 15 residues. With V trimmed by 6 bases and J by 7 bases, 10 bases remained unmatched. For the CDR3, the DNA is TGTGCCAGCAGCCTTAGCGGGAGCCCCGGGAATGAGCAGTTCTTC. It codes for CASSLSGSPGNEQFF.

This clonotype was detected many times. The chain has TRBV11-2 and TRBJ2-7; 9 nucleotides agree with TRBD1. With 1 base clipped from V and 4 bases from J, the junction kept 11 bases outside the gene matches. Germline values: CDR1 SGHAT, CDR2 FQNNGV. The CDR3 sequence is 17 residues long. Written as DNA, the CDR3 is TGTGCCAGCAGCTTAGTTTTATTAGGGGACAGGGAATACGAGCAGTACGTC. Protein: CASSLVLLGDREYEQYV.

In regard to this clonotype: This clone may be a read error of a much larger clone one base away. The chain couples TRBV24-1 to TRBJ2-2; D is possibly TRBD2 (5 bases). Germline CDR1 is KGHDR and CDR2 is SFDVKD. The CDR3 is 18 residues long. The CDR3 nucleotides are TGTGCCACCGGTGATCCACTGGGGAGTCGGTCGAACACCGGGGAGCTGTTTTTT. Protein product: CATGDPLGSRSNTGELFF.

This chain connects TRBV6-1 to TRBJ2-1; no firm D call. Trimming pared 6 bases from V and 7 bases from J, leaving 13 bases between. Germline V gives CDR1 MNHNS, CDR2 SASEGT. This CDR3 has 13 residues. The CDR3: CASSHMGSNEQFF. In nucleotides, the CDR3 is TGTGCCAGCAGCCACATGGGATCGAATGAGCAGTTCTTC.

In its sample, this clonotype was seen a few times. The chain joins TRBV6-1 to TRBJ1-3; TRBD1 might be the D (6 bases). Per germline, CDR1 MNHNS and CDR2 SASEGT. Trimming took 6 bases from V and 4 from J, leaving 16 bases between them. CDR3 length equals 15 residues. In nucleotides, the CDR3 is TGTGCCAGCAGCTGGGACACCGGGTCGGGAAACACCATATATTTT. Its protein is CASSWDTGSGNTIYF.

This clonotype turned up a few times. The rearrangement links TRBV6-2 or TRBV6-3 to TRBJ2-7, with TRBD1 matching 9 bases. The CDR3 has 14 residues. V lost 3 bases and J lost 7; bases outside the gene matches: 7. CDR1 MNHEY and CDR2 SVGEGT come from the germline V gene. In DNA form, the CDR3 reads TGTGCCAGCAGTTATCCGGGACAGGGAACTGAGCAGTACTTC. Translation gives CASSYPGQGTEQYF.

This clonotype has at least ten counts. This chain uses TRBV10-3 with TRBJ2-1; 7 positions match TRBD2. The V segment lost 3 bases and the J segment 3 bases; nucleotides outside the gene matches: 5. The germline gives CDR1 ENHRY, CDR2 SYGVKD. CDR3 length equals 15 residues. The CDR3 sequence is CAISDLSGNYNEQFF. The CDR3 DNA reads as TGTGCCATCAGTGACTTGAGCGGGAACTACAATGAGCAGTTCTTC.

The CDR3 region is CASSLNAGNTGELFF. The CDR3 bases are TGTGCCAGCAGCTTAAATGCGGGAAACACCGGGGAGCTGTTTTTT. The chain employs TRBV7-2 and TRBJ2-2; tentatively, D is TRBD2 (6 bases). V gave up 2 bases and J gave up 2 bases, with 9 bases separating them. The CDR3 totals 15 residues. The germline V gene has CDR1 SGHTA and CDR2 FQGNSA. Full variable domain (outside the CDR3, taken from reference TRBV7-2 and TRBJ2-2): GAGVSQSPSNKVTEKGKDVELRCDPISGHTALYWYRQSLGQGLEFLIYFQGNSAPDKSGLPSDRFSAERTGGSVSTLTIQRTQQEDSAVYLCASSLNAGNTGELFFGEGSRLTVL.

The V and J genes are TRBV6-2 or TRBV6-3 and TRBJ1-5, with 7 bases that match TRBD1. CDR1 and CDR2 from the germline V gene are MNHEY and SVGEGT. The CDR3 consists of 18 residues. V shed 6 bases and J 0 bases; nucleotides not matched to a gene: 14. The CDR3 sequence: CASRYRSRDSSSNQPQHF. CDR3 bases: TGTGCCAGCAGATACAGATCGAGGGACAGCAGTAGCAATCAGCCCCAGCATTTT.

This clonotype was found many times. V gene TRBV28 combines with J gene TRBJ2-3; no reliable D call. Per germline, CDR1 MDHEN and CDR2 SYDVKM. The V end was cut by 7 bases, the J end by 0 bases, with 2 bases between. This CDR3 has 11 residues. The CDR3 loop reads CASKSTDTQYF. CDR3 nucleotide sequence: TGTGCCAGCAAAAGCACAGATACGCAGTATTTT.

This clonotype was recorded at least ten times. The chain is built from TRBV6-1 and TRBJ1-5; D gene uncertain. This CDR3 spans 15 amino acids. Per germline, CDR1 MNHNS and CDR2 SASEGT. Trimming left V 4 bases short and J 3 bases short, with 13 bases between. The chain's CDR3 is CASSVWKVDNQPQHF. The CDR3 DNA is TGTGCCAGCAGTGTGTGGAAAGTGGACAATCAGCCCCAGCATTTT.

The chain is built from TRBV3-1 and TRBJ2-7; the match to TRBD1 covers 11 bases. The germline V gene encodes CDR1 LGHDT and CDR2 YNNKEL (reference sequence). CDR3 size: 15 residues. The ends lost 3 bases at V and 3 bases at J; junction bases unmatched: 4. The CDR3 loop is CASSQGDRGIYEQYF. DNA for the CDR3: TGTGCCAGCAGCCAGGGGGACAGGGGGATCTACGAGCAGTACTTC.

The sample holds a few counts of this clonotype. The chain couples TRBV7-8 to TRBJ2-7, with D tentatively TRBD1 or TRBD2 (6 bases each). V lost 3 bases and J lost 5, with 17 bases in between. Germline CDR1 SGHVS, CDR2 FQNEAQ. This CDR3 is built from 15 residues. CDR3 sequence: CASSFRGAPPNEQYF. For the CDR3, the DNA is TGTGCCAGCAGCTTTAGGGGGGCACCTCCCAACGAGCAGTACTTC.

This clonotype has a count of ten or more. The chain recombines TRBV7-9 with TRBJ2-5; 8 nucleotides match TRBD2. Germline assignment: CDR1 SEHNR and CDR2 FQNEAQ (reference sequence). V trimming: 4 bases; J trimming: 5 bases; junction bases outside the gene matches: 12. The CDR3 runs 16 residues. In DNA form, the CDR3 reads TGTGCCAGCAGCTCGAGGGGCGGGACTAGTCGGGAGACCCAGTACTTC. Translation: CASSSRGGTSRETQYF. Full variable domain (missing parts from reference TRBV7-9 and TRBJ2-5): DTGVSQNPRHKITKRGQNVTFRCDPISEHNRLYWYRQTLGQGPEFLTYFQNEAQLEKSRLLSDRFSAERPKGSFSTLEIQRTEQGDSAMYLCASSSRGGTSRETQYFGPGTRLLVL.